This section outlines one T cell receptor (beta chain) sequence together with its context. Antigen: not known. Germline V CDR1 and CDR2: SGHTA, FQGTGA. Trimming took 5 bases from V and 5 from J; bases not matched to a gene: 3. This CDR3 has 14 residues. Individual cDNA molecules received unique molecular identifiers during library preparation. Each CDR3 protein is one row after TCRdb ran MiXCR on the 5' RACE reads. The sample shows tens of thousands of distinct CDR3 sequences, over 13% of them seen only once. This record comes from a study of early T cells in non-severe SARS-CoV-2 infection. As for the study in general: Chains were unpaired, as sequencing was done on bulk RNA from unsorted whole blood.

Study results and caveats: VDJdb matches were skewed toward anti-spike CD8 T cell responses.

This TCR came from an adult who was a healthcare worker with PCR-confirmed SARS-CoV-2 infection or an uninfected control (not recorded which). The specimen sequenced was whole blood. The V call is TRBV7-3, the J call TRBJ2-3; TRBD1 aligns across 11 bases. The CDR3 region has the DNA TGTGCCAGCAGCCCGGGGACAGGGGGAGATACGCAGTATTTT. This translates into CASSPGTGGDTQYF.